The 23 T cell receptor beta chains below all came from one sample that was sequenced in a study of blood T cells in healthy people across ages. Combining a sample-barcoded 5' primer with a J-beta primer mix, a second PCR ran for about 7 to 12 cycles. MiXCR, run by TCRdb on the 5' RACE reads, gives a single entry per CDR3 protein. The sample has fewer than 800,000 distinct CDR3 sequences; more than 20% are singletons. This same sample was also taken into another study, of T cells of mothers and their children.

The sequenced material came from blood. Receptor source: a boy aged 5-17 years in good health.

The chain joins TRBV2 to TRBJ2-5; 8 bases line up with TRBD1. The DNA matches TRBJ2-7 better at its end, which makes the J call doubtful. Germline CDR1 reads SNHLY; CDR2 reads FYNNEI. This CDR3 spans 17 amino acids. In DNA, the CDR3 is TGTGCCAGCGGACAGGGAGCAAGTTCTGCCTTCTACGGCGAGCAGTACTTC. Its translation: CASGQGASSAFYGEQYF.

V is TRBV28 and J is TRBJ2-7, with 8 positions matching TRBD1. The junction had 9 bases not matched to a gene; V was cut back by 4 bases and J by 1 base. Germline V lookup: CDR1 MDHEN, CDR2 SYDVKM. CDR3 length: 16 amino acids. The CDR3 here is CASSSPGTGLSYEQYF. The CDR3 DNA sequence: TGTGCCAGCAGTTCCCCAGGGACAGGACTTTCCTACGAGCAGTACTTC. The full variable domain, in which reference TRBV28 and TRBJ2-7 provide the parts outside the CDR3, is DVKVTQSSRYLVKRTGEKVFLECVQDMDHENMFWYRQDPGLGLRLIYFSYDVKMKEKGDIPEGYSVSREKKERFSLILESASTNQTSMYLCASSSPGTGLSYEQYFGPGTRLTVT.

The chain joins TRBV11-2 to TRBJ2-3; 10 nucleotides line up with TRBD2. CDR1 SGHAT and CDR2 FQNNGV come from the germline V gene. There are 16 residues in the CDR3. Trimming cost V 5 bases and J 5 bases; bases outside gene matches: 10. Here the CDR3 reads CASSQVLAGAEDTQYF. The CDR3 DNA reads TGTGCCAGCAGCCAGGTTCTAGCGGGAGCAGAAGATACGCAGTATTTT.

This chain links TRBV29-1 with TRBJ2-1; D unresolved. The CDR3 loop spans 12 amino acids. The germline gives CDR1 SQVTM, CDR2 ANQGSEA. V was trimmed by 3 bases and J by 8 bases, leaving 11 bases between them. For the CDR3, the DNA is TGCAGCGTTGACCTAGATACAGATGAGCAGTTCTTC. Encoded protein: CSVDLDTDEQFF.

This clonotype was seen a few times. J is TRBJ2-1 and V is TRBV7-9; 9 bases agree with TRBD1. Losses at the gene ends were 3 bases for V and 8 bases for J; bases not matched to a gene: 8. CDR3 size: 15 residues. Germline CDR1 is SEHNR and CDR2 is FQNEAQ (reference sequence). The CDR3 DNA sequence: TGTGCCAGCAGCTTTGGGGACAGGGATAGTGATGAGCAGTTCTTC. This gives the protein CASSFGDRDSDEQFF.

This clonotype was seen a few times. The chain links TRBV12-3 or TRBV12-4 to TRBJ1-5; D is undetermined. Between the trimmed V and J ends, which lost 8 bases and 2 bases, there was a span of 10 bases. The length of the CDR3 is 13 residues. The DNA of the CDR3 is TGTGCCAGCCGCCTGGAGGGCAATCAGCCCCAGCATTTT. This translates into CASRLEGNQPQHF.

The gene calls are TRBV7-2 and TRBJ2-5, with 10 bases lining up with TRBD2. The end of the DNA fits TRBJ2-1 better, so the J call may be wrong. This CDR3 is built from 18 residues. Germline V CDR1 and CDR2: SGHTA, FQGNSA. This CDR3 is CASSLRAGGPYDTNEQFF. The CDR3 nucleotides are TGTGCCAGCAGCTTACGAGCGGGAGGGCCTTACGATACCAATGAGCAGTTCTTC.

CDR3 nucleotide sequence: TGCAGTGGCGAGAGCCCCCCATCAGATACGCAGTATTTT. Translation: CSGESPPSDTQYF. V gene TRBV20-1 combines with J gene TRBJ2-3; no firm D call. Trimming took off 7 bases at V and 4 bases at J, with 15 bases between the two ends. The CDR3 is 13 amino acids. Germline CDR1 reads DFQATT; CDR2 reads SNEGSKA (reference sequence).

V is TRBV3-1 and J is TRBJ2-7, with D perhaps matching TRBD2 (6 bases). Trimming took off 3 bases at V and 0 bases at J, with 15 bases between the two ends. The CDR3 has 16 residues. Germline CDR1 and CDR2: LGHDT and YNNKEL (reference sequence). The CDR3 nucleotides read TGTGCCAGCAGCCATGGCTCCGGGACTCTCTCCTACGAGCAGTACTTC. Protein: CASSHGSGTLSYEQYF.

This clonotype has only a few counts. This chain joins TRBV7-8 and TRBJ2-1; 8 bases are shared with TRBD1. This CDR3 has 18 residues. Germline assignment: CDR1 SGHVS and CDR2 FQNEAQ. Unmatched junction bases numbered 9, after V lost 1 base and J lost 1 base. CDR3 in DNA: TGTGCCAGCAGCTTAGGGCGGCTTGGACAGGGATCCTACAATGAGCAGTTCTTC. Amino acids: CASSLGRLGQGSYNEQFF.

The chain is built from TRBV5-1 and TRBJ1-1; 7 bases fit TRBD1. J was trimmed by 0 bases and V by 5 bases; bases with no gene match: 10. Germline CDR1 SGHRS, CDR2 YFSETQ. CDR3 size: 16 residues. CDR3 nucleotides: TGCGCCAGCAGGAAAGAACCGGGACAGATGAACACTGAAGCTTTCTTT. Translating gives CASRKEPGQMNTEAFF.

This clonotype was counted ten times or more. The chain links TRBV7-9 to TRBJ2-5; no clear D gene. The CDR3 consists of 11 residues. Germline values: CDR1 SEHNR, CDR2 FQNEAQ (reference sequence). V lost 6 bases to trimming and J lost 11 bases, with 13 bases between them. CDR3 DNA sequence: TGTGCCAGCAGTTTTGGGGTTGAGCAGTACTTC. Translating it yields CASSFGVEQYF. The full variable domain, completed using reference TRBV7-9 and TRBJ2-5, is DTGVSQNPRHKITKRGQNVTFRCDPISEHNRLYWYRQTLGQGPEFLTYFQNEAQLEKSRLLSDRFSAERPKGSFSTLEIQRTEQGDSAMYLCASSFGVEQYFGPGTRLLVL.

On this clonotype itself: Since a much larger clone is just one base distant, this may be a read error. The rearrangement joins TRBV4-1 to TRBJ2-1; a possible D gene is TRBD2 (5 bases). Germline V gene lookup returns CDR1 MGHRA and CDR2 YSYEKL. The CDR3 loop spans 14 amino acids. CDR3 sequence: CAGSQDGLANEQFF. The CDR3 nucleotides read TGCGCCGGCAGCCAAGATGGGCTAGCCAATGAGCAGTTCTTC.

The chain carries TRBV24-1 and TRBJ2-5; 8 bases match TRBD1. Germline CDR1 and CDR2: KGHDR and SFDVKD. The CDR3 runs to 13 residues. Trimming removed 10 bases from V and 3 bases from J; junction bases left unmatched: 6. CDR3 residues: CATRPTGEETQYF. In DNA form, the CDR3 reads TGTGCCACTCGTCCGACAGGGGAAGAGACCCAGTACTTC.

V is TRBV29-1 and J is TRBJ2-5, with a tentative D call TRBD1 (5 bases). The J call may not be correct, given that the DNA end is closer to TRBJ2-7. The CDR3 is 13 residues long. The germline V gene encodes CDR1 SQVTM and CDR2 ANQGSEA. The CDR3 loop is CSVEGGGPYEQYF. The CDR3 DNA follows: TGCAGCGTTGAAGGGGGCGGCCCCTACGAGCAGTACTTC.

V and J are TRBV20-1 and TRBJ2-7, with no clear D. V was pared by 1 base and J by 0 bases, with 7 bases between. Germline CDR1 DFQATT, CDR2 SNEGSKA (reference sequence). This CDR3 is built from 13 residues. CDR3 DNA sequence: TGCAGTGCTAGAGGAGCTACCTCCTACGAGCAGTACTTC. This codes for CSARGATSYEQYF.

This clonotype was detected a few times. J is TRBJ2-5 and V is TRBV20-1; perhaps TRBD2 as D (6 bases). This CDR3 spans 13 amino acids. Deletions cut 3 bases from V and 11 bases from J, with 19 bases between. Germline CDR1 is DFQATT and CDR2 is SNEGSKA (reference sequence). The CDR3 reads CSARRDSPPAQYF. As DNA, the CDR3 is TGCAGTGCTAGGCGGGACTCCCCGCCGGCGCAGTACTTC.

The sample holds a few counts of this clonotype. The chain links TRBV12-3 or TRBV12-4 to TRBJ2-5; 11 bases line up with TRBD2. The assigned J gene may be wrong: the sequence end matches TRBJ2-1 better. This CDR3 is built from 15 residues. CDR3 protein: CASSLALAGVNEQFF. The CDR3 DNA follows: TGTGCCAGCAGTTTAGCACTAGCGGGAGTCAATGAGCAGTTCTTC.

This clonotype was counted between two and nine times. This chain links TRBV20-1 with TRBJ1-1; a possible D gene is TRBD1 (6 bases). From germline, CDR1 is DFQATT and CDR2 SNEGSKA (reference sequence). Trimming pared 3 bases from V and 0 bases from J, leaving 11 bases between. The CDR3 has 14 residues. As DNA, the CDR3 is TGCAGTGCTAGCCGGGACATGATGAACACTGAAGCTTTCTTT. Translation gives CSASRDMMNTEAFF.

Only a few counts were recorded for this clonotype. The chain carries TRBV14 and TRBJ2-1, with D perhaps TRBD2 (6 bases). Germline lookup yields CDR1 SGHDN and CDR2 FVKESK. The CDR3 runs to 15 residues. V shed 1 base and J shed 3 bases, with 10 bases lying between them. The CDR3 protein is CASSQAPGLYNEQFF. The CDR3 bases are TGTGCCAGCAGCCAAGCTCCGGGACTCTACAATGAGCAGTTCTTC.

The chain couples TRBV6-2 or TRBV6-3 to TRBJ2-1; D not resolved. The CDR3 runs to 11 residues. Germline V CDR1 and CDR2: MNHEY, SVGEGT. The germline V and J ends were trimmed by 5 bases and 9 bases, with 8 bases remaining between them. The CDR3 protein is CASSRPGEQFF. CDR3 in DNA: TGTGCCAGCAGTCGCCCGGGTGAGCAGTTCTTC.

The rearrangement uses TRBV19 and TRBJ2-6, with D uncertain. This CDR3 spans 15 amino acids. The germline V gene has CDR1 LNHDA and CDR2 SQIVND (reference sequence). V was cut by 1 base and J by 0 bases, with 4 bases left in between. CDR3 residues: CASSIAASGANVLTF. The CDR3 nucleotides read TGTGCCAGTAGTATAGCTGCCTCTGGGGCCAACGTCCTGACTTTC.

This chain uses TRBV6-1 with TRBJ2-2; 8 bases map to TRBD2. CDR1 is MNHNS and CDR2 is SASEGT in the germline V gene. The CDR3 runs 14 residues. J was trimmed by 4 bases and V by 5 bases; bases with no gene match: 3. CDR3 protein: CASSWTSPTGELFF. DNA for the CDR3: TGTGCCAGCAGTTGGACTAGCCCCACCGGGGAGCTGTTTTTT.